A single sample gave rise to the 27 T cell receptor beta chains below, sequenced in a study of blood T cell repertoires in COVID-19. Libraries were prepared by immunoSEQ multiplex PCR; TCRdb keeps only in-frame clonotypes and omits some of them. The table includes some 150,000 clones, approximately 85% detected once. The sequencing sample was made of peripheral blood. The receptors shown here come from a man between 40 and 49 years old who had recovered from COVID-19.

V gene TRBV6-6 combines with J gene TRBJ1-6; 10 nucleotides align to TRBD1. The V gene's germline CDR1 is MNHNY and CDR2 SVGAGI (reference sequence). V lost 4 bases and J lost 8; bases outside the gene matches: 5. CDR3 length: 15 amino acids. The CDR3 loop is CASSSLTGGDSPLHF. CDR3 in DNA: TGTGCCAGCAGTTCCCTGACAGGGGGCGATTCACCCCTCCACTTT.

The chain combines TRBV19 with TRBJ1-1; 9 nucleotides agree with TRBD1. The CDR3 runs to 13 residues. V lost 5 bases to trimming and J lost 5 bases; unmatched junction nucleotides: 3. Looked up from germline, CDR1 is LNHDA and CDR2 is SQIVND (reference sequence). Here the CDR3 reads CASSGTGRTEAFF. The DNA of the CDR3 is TGTGCCAGTAGTGGGACAGGGCGGACTGAAGCTTTCTTT.

The chain joins TRBV10-3 to TRBJ2-5; 8 positions match TRBD2. The germline CDR1 and CDR2 sequences are ENHRY and SYGVKD. V dropped 5 bases and J dropped 1; count of bases not matched to a gene: 3. The CDR3 runs 14 residues. This CDR3 reads CAISPGGAQETQYF. The CDR3 DNA sequence: TGTGCCATCAGTCCCGGGGGGGCCCAAGAGACCCAGTACTTC.

The rearrangement links TRBV29-1 to TRBJ2-2, with no clear D. The CDR3 is made up of 13 amino acids. Germline values: CDR1 SQVTM, CDR2 ANQGSEA. The V end was cut by 4 bases, the J end by 8 bases, with 14 bases between. The CDR3 nucleotides are TGCAGCGTTGTCAGCCTCCTCGGGGGGGAGCTGTTTTTT. Translating gives CSVVSLLGGELFF.

The V gene is TRBV7-9, the J gene TRBJ2-2; 9 nucleotides agree with TRBD1. With 5 bases clipped from V and 1 base from J, the junction kept 2 bases outside the gene matches. The CDR3 length is 15 residues. Germline V gives CDR1 SEHNR, CDR2 FQNEAQ (reference sequence). CDR3 sequence: CASSKGQGNTGELFF. DNA for the CDR3: TGTGCCAGCAGCAAGGGACAGGGGAACACCGGGGAGCTGTTTTTT.

The CDR3 sequence is CASSLRQGIGETQYF. DNA for the CDR3: TGTGCCAGCTCACTGAGACAGGGGATAGGGGAGACCCAGTACTTC. The chain links TRBV18 to TRBJ2-5, with 8 bases matching TRBD1. The CDR3 length is 15 residues. Unmatched junction bases numbered 9, after V lost 4 bases and J lost 5 bases. Germline assignment: CDR1 KGHSH and CDR2 LQKENI. Filled out from reference TRBV18 and TRBJ2-5, the complete variable domain reads NAGVMQNPRHLVRRRGQEARLRCSPMKGHSHVYWYRQLPEEGLKFMVYLQKENIIDESGMPKERFSAEFPKEGPSILRIQQVVRGDSAAYFCASSLRQGIGETQYFGPGTRLLVL.

The V gene is TRBV10-3, the J gene TRBJ2-5; a weak D match, TRBD1 (5 bases). CDR1 is ENHRY, CDR2 SYGVKD, per germline. V was cut by 3 bases and J by 2 bases, with 13 bases left in between. The CDR3 totals 15 residues. The CDR3 DNA follows: TGTGCCATCAGTGACTCCTTCAGGGAACAAGAGACCCAGTACTTC. Its protein is CAISDSFREQETQYF.

The rearrangement links TRBV7-2 to TRBJ1-4, with TRBD1 as a possible D gene (5 bases). The CDR3 covers 14 residues. The germline V gene encodes CDR1 SGHTA and CDR2 FQGNSA. Trimming removed 4 bases at V and 5 bases at J, with 11 bases between. CDR3: CASSYDRQNEKLFF. The CDR3 DNA sequence: TGTGCCAGCAGCTACGACAGACAGAATGAAAAACTGTTTTTT.

The chain has TRBV28 and TRBJ1-1; weak D call: TRBD1 (5 bases). Germline lookup yields CDR1 MDHEN and CDR2 SYDVKM. V was trimmed by 3 bases and J by 4 bases, leaving 9 bases between them. The CDR3 runs 13 residues. In DNA, the CDR3 is TGTGCCAGCAGTTTTGGGCAGGGCACTGAAGCTTTCTTT. It is translated as CASSFGQGTEAFF.

The rearrangement uses TRBV6-5 and TRBJ2-1; 10 bases map to TRBD2. Per germline, CDR1 MNHEY and CDR2 SVGAGI. The CDR3 has 15 residues. J lost 6 bases, V lost 6 bases, and 8 bases had no gene match. The CDR3 region is CASSPLAGAINEQFF. DNA of the CDR3: TGTGCCAGCAGCCCCCTAGCGGGAGCCATCAATGAGCAGTTCTTC.

V gene TRBV7-9 combines with J gene TRBJ2-7, with 11 nucleotides matching TRBD1. There are 15 residues in the CDR3. Trimming took 5 bases from V and 4 from J; bases not matched to a gene: 7. Germline CDR1 SEHNR, CDR2 FQNEAQ (reference sequence). CDR3 in DNA: TGTGCCAGCAGCCACGAGCGGGACAGGGGGTACGAGCAGTACTTC. This codes for CASSHERDRGYEQYF.

This chain joins TRBV6-2 or TRBV6-3 and TRBJ2-1; 11 nucleotides line up with TRBD1. Germline CDR1 MNHEY, CDR2 SVGEGT. This CDR3 region has 15 residues. The junction had 1 base not matched to a gene; V was cut back by 0 bases and J by 6 bases. Here the CDR3 reads CASSYSGTGGNEQFF. CDR3 coding DNA: TGTGCCAGCAGTTACTCCGGGACAGGGGGCAATGAGCAGTTCTTC.

V is TRBV3-1 (or the pseudogene TRBV3-2) and J is TRBJ2-3; a weak D match, TRBD2 (6 bases). The CDR3 is 16 amino acids. The V gene's germline CDR1 is LGHDT and CDR2 YNNKEL (reference sequence). Trimming took off 0 bases at V and 4 bases at J, with 14 bases between the two ends. The DNA of the CDR3 is TGTGCCAGCAGCCAAGATTGGGGAGGCGGGGCAGATACGCAGTATTTT. It specifies CASSQDWGGGADTQYF.

The chain carries TRBV11-3 and TRBJ1-1; unclear D gene. Trimming stripped 5 bases from V and 0 bases from J, with 7 bases between. CDR3 length: 13 residues. Germline V gene sequence: CDR1 SGHNT, CDR2 YENEEA. DNA for the CDR3: TGTGCCAGCAGCCAGGAAATGAACACTGAAGCTTTCTTT. Its translation: CASSQEMNTEAFF.

The chain combines TRBV29-1 with TRBJ2-2; 7 bases align to TRBD1. With V trimmed by 6 bases and J by 9 bases, 13 bases remained unmatched. The CDR3 loop spans 14 amino acids. CDR1 and CDR2 from the germline V gene are SQVTM and ANQGSEA. CDR3 amino acids: CSVSRQGETRELFF. For the CDR3, the DNA is TGCAGCGTATCCAGACAGGGCGAAACCCGGGAGCTGTTTTTT.

The chain has TRBV7-9 and TRBJ2-5, with 10 nucleotides matching TRBD2. With V trimmed by 4 bases and J by 4 bases, 3 bases remained unmatched. Per the germline V gene, CDR1 is SEHNR and CDR2 is FQNEAQ (reference sequence). This CDR3 comprises 14 residues. The CDR3 is CASSYRLAGETQYF. For the CDR3, the DNA is TGTGCCAGCAGCTACCGACTAGCGGGAGAGACCCAGTACTTC. Full variable domain (outside the CDR3, taken from reference TRBV7-9 and TRBJ2-5): DTGVSQNPRHKITKRGQNVTFRCDPISEHNRLYWYRQTLGQGPEFLTYFQNEAQLEKSRLLSDRFSAERPKGSFSTLEIQRTEQGDSAMYLCASSYRLAGETQYFGPGTRLLVL.

This clone was seen just once. The chain combines TRBV12-3 or TRBV12-4 with TRBJ2-7; no reliable D call. The CDR3 consists of 13 residues. V lost 4 bases to trimming and J lost 1 base, with 8 bases between them. CDR3 loop: CASSSGPSYEQYF. As DNA, the CDR3 is TGTGCCAGCAGTTCCGGTCCTTCCTACGAGCAGTACTTC.

The chain has TRBV19 and TRBJ2-7, with 8 bases identical to TRBD1. Per the germline V gene, CDR1 is LNHDA and CDR2 is SQIVND (reference sequence). V trimming: 3 bases; J trimming: 7 bases; junction bases outside the gene matches: 8. This CDR3 contains 14 residues. The CDR3 nucleotides are TGTGCCAGTAGTATTATGCAGGGGGCAGGAGAGCAGTACTTC. Amino acid sequence: CASSIMQGAGEQYF. The variable domain in full, with the rest retrieved from reference TRBV19 and TRBJ2-7, is DGGITQSPKYLFRKEGQNVTLSCEQNLNHDAMYWYRQDPGQGLRLIYYSQIVNDFQKGDIAEGYSVSREKKESFPLTVTSAQKNPTAFYLCASSIMQGAGEQYFGPGTRLTVT.

The chain joins TRBV9 to TRBJ2-6; TRBD2 might be the D (5 bases). Trimming removed 1 base from V and 0 bases from J, with 5 bases in between. The CDR3 totals 15 residues. From germline, CDR1 is SGDLS and CDR2 YYNGEE. The CDR3 region has the DNA TGTGCCAGCAGCGTACGGGGCTCTGGGGCCAACGTCCTGACTTTC. It specifies CASSVRGSGANVLTF.

This clone was detected once. V is TRBV6-5 and J is TRBJ2-5; TRBD1 aligns across 8 bases. Losses at the gene ends were 6 bases for V and 4 bases for J; bases not matched to a gene: 10. CDR1 is MNHEY and CDR2 is SVGAGI in the germline V gene. This CDR3 comprises 15 residues. CDR3 in amino acids: CASSRGQGYAETQYF. CDR3 DNA: TGTGCCAGCAGCAGAGGACAGGGCTATGCAGAGACCCAGTACTTC.

This chain joins TRBV24-1 and TRBJ2-3; D may be TRBD2 (7 bases). The CDR3 runs to 14 residues. V lost 10 bases and J 7 bases, leaving 20 bases between the germline ends. CDR1 and CDR2 (germline): KGHDR, SFDVKD. For the CDR3, the DNA is TGTGCCACGGCCGAGGGGGGGGGAGGAAATACGCAGTATTTT. Its translation is CATAEGGGGNTQYF.

V is TRBV12-5 and J is TRBJ1-1; maybe TRBD1 (6 bases). This CDR3 spans 15 amino acids. Germline V gene data show CDR1 as LGHNT and CDR2 as FRNRAP. Trimming stripped 0 bases from V and 5 bases from J, with 13 bases between. In DNA, the CDR3 is TGTGCTAGTGGTTTGGTAAGGGGGACGGGGACTGAAGCTTTCTTT. This sequence encodes CASGLVRGTGTEAFF.

The chain recombines TRBV5-4 with TRBJ1-1; no clear D. V was pared by 4 bases and J by 8 bases, with 12 bases between. The CDR3 consists of 12 residues. The germline CDR1 and CDR2 sequences are SGHNT and YYREEE (reference sequence). The DNA for the CDR3 is TGTGCCAGCAGCCACGCCCCCGGGGAAGCTTTCTTT. Protein: CASSHAPGEAFF.

The J gene is TRBJ2-7, the V gene TRBV19; 9 bases are a match to TRBD1. Germline assignment: CDR1 LNHDA and CDR2 SQIVND (reference sequence). V was pared by 4 bases and J by 4 bases, with 8 bases of the junction left unmatched. This CDR3 has 15 amino acids. CDR3: CASSTTGGKGYEQYF. In nucleotides, the CDR3 is TGTGCCAGTAGTACCACAGGGGGCAAAGGATACGAGCAGTACTTC.

This chain connects TRBV5-4 to TRBJ2-3; 10 nucleotides agree with TRBD2. CDR3 size: 15 residues. V gave up 2 bases and J gave up 5 bases; unmatched junction bases: 5. Germline assignment: CDR1 SGHNT and CDR2 YYREEE (reference sequence). CDR3 nucleotides: TGTGCCAGCAGCTTAGCGGGAGGGGGGGAAGATACGCAGTATTTT. It codes for CASSLAGGGEDTQYF.

The rearrangement links TRBV29-1 to TRBJ1-5; tentative D call: TRBD1 (6 bases). Trimming shortened V by 5 bases and J by 2 bases, and 10 bases separated the two germline ends. CDR1 and CDR2 from the germline V gene are SQVTM and ANQGSEA. This CDR3 has 13 residues. CDR3: CSVQQGGNQPQHF. CDR3 coding DNA: TGCAGCGTTCAACAGGGTGGCAATCAGCCCCAGCATTTT.

The rearrangement uses TRBV12-5 and TRBJ1-5; tentative D call: TRBD1 (5 bases). In germline, CDR1 is LGHNT, CDR2 FRNRAP. V shed 3 bases and J shed 3 bases, with 9 bases lying between them. This CDR3 has 14 amino acids. The CDR3 is CASGFDRYNQPQHF. CDR3 bases: TGTGCTAGTGGTTTCGACAGATACAATCAGCCCCAGCATTTT.